The clone carrying this T cell receptor (beta chain) was observed a handful of times. V was pared by 0 bases and J by 1 base, with 13 bases between. This CDR3 has 16 amino acids. Germline-derived CDR1 and CDR2 are MGHRA and YSYEKL. The authors ran a second PCR of roughly 6 to 12 cycles using a sample-barcoded 5' primer and a J-beta primer mix. TCRdb analysed the 5' RACE reads with MiXCR anew, one entry per CDR3 protein. The table includes 1.2 million to 1.5 million distinct CDR3 sequences, 42% detected once. This sample is drawn from a study of blood T cells in healthy people across ages. The sequenced sample consisted of blood. The V gene is TRBV4-1, the J gene TRBJ2-7; D is possibly TRBD1 or TRBD2 (6 bases each). The TCR originated in a woman aged 18 to 35 in good health. In nucleotides, the CDR3 is TGCGCCAGCAGCCAAGATGGGAAGGGGGGATCCTACGAGCAGTACTTC. Residues: CASSQDGKGGSYEQYF.